Listed below are T cell receptor beta chains from one sample, sequenced in a study of blood T cell repertoires in COVID-19. Profiled with immunoSEQ multiplex PCR; TCRdb holds only in-frame clones, not every one. The table shows about 210,000 clones, with about 88% occurring only once. Sample: peripheral blood. The source is a man between 65 and 80 years old with acute or convalescent COVID-19. Each CDR3 is given with its conserved first and last residue. The order of the fields is J gene, CDR3 length, V gene, D gene, clone size, CDR3 protein, CDR3 DNA. A D gene is named only where the DNA matches it firmly. Expanded clones are given a class, and other clones once, few, many or no size at all.

j_gene: TRBJ2-1; len: 15; v_gene: TRBV7-2; d_gene: .; abundance: .; CDR3aa: CASSERSSSYNEQFF; CDR3nt: TGTGCCAGCAGCGAGAGATCGAGCTCCTACAATGAGCAGTTCTTC
j_gene: TRBJ1-4; len: 15; v_gene: TRBV3-1/TRBV3-2; d_gene: .; abundance: .; CDR3aa: CASAPGGLSNEKLFF; CDR3nt: TGTGCCAGCGCCCCGGGCGGACTTTCAAATGAAAAACTGTTTTTT
j_gene: TRBJ1-1; len: 11; v_gene: TRBV5-4; d_gene: .; abundance: .; CDR3aa: CASNILGQTLF; CDR3nt: TGTGCCAGCAACATCCTAGGCCAAACCCTTTTT
j_gene: TRBJ2-7; len: 15; v_gene: TRBV18; d_gene: .; abundance: .; CDR3aa: CASSPPVSRYYEQYF; CDR3nt: TGTGCCAGCTCACCACCGGTTTCCAGATACTACGAGCAGTACTTC
j_gene: TRBJ1-3; len: 15; v_gene: TRBV5-1; d_gene: TRBD1; abundance: .; CDR3aa: CASSPSTGTGNTIYF; CDR3nt: TGCGCCAGCAGCCCCTCGACAGGGACTGGAAACACCATATATTTT
j_gene: TRBJ1-2; len: 15; v_gene: TRBV19; d_gene: TRBD1; abundance: .; CDR3aa: CASNSPGQGNYGYTF; CDR3nt: TGTGCCAGTAACTCCCCGGGACAGGGAAACTACGGCTACACCTTC
j_gene: TRBJ2-2; len: 16; v_gene: TRBV7-2; d_gene: TRBD1; abundance: .; CDR3aa: CASSARDRGWTGELFF; CDR3nt: TGTGCCAGCAGCGCGCGGGACAGGGGGTGGACCGGGGAGCTGTTTTTT
j_gene: TRBJ1-1; len: 15; v_gene: TRBV23-1; d_gene: .; abundance: .; CDR3aa: CASSQSLRGGTEAFF; CDR3nt: TGCGCCAGCAGTCAATCGCTCAGGGGAGGGACTGAAGCTTTCTTT
j_gene: TRBJ2-1; len: 14; v_gene: TRBV6-6; d_gene: TRBD2; abundance: .; CDR3aa: CASREGGPHNEQFF; CDR3nt: TGTGCCAGCCGAGAGGGAGGGCCGCACAATGAGCAGTTCTTC
j_gene: TRBJ2-3; len: 13; v_gene: TRBV7-9; d_gene: .; abundance: .; CDR3aa: CASRTSAADTQYF; CDR3nt: TGTGCCAGCAGGACTTCCGCCGCGGATACGCAGTATTTT
j_gene: TRBJ1-5; len: 14; v_gene: TRBV19; d_gene: .; abundance: .; CDR3aa: CASSMDRKGQPQHF; CDR3nt: TGTGCCAGTAGTATGGACAGAAAGGGTCAGCCCCAGCATTTT
j_gene: TRBJ1-4; len: 14; v_gene: TRBV20-1; d_gene: .; abundance: few; CDR3aa: CSASLIGANEKLFF; CDR3nt: TGCAGTGCTAGTCTAATCGGTGCTAATGAAAAACTGTTTTTT
j_gene: TRBJ1-1; len: 15; v_gene: TRBV3-1/TRBV3-2; d_gene: .; abundance: .; CDR3aa: CASSQPGYGDTEAFF; CDR3nt: TGTGCCAGCAGCCAACCAGGGTATGGGGACACTGAAGCTTTCTTT
j_gene: TRBJ1-2; len: 13; v_gene: TRBV28; d_gene: TRBD1; abundance: .; CDR3aa: CASSPDRNYGYTF; CDR3nt: TGTGCCAGCAGCCCGGACAGGAACTATGGCTACACCTTC
j_gene: TRBJ1-5; len: 13; v_gene: TRBV29-1; d_gene: TRBD1; abundance: .; CDR3aa: CSGSTGVNQPQHF; CDR3nt: TGCAGCGGGTCGACAGGGGTCAACCAGCCCCAGCATTTT
j_gene: TRBJ1-1; len: 14; v_gene: TRBV4-2; d_gene: .; abundance: .; CDR3aa: CASSQDMANTEAFF; CDR3nt: TGTGCCAGCAGCCAAGATATGGCGAACACTGAAGCTTTCTTT
j_gene: TRBJ1-2; len: 14; v_gene: TRBV14; d_gene: .; abundance: few; CDR3aa: CASSQSREGNGYTF; CDR3nt: TGTGCCAGCAGCCAATCCAGGGAGGGGAATGGCTACACCTTC
j_gene: TRBJ2-3; len: 16; v_gene: TRBV3-1/TRBV3-2; d_gene: TRBD2; abundance: .; CDR3aa: CASSQTSGSSTDTQYF; CDR3nt: TGTGCCAGCAGCCAGACTAGCGGCTCTAGCACAGATACGCAGTATTTT
j_gene: TRBJ2-5; len: 15; v_gene: TRBV11-2; d_gene: .; abundance: .; CDR3aa: CASSLDPVMRETQYF; CDR3nt: TGTGCCAGCAGCTTAGATCCCGTGATGAGAGAGACCCAGTACTTC
j_gene: TRBJ1-6; len: 14; v_gene: TRBV10-3; d_gene: TRBD1; abundance: .; CDR3aa: CAIRPGQGNSPLHF; CDR3nt: TGTGCCATCAGGCCGGGACAGGGGAATTCACCCCTCCACTTT
j_gene: TRBJ2-2; len: 18; v_gene: TRBV7-6; d_gene: TRBD2; abundance: .; CDR3aa: CASSLAPGGRAVNGELFF; CDR3nt: TGTGCCAGCAGCTTAGCGCCTGGCGGGAGGGCCGTAAACGGGGAGCTGTTTTTT
j_gene: TRBJ2-7; len: 14; v_gene: TRBV29-1; d_gene: TRBD2; abundance: .; CDR3aa: CSVEGLAGVDEQYF; CDR3nt: TGCAGCGTTGAGGGACTAGCGGGAGTGGACGAGCAGTACTTC
j_gene: TRBJ2-2; len: 13; v_gene: TRBV7-2; d_gene: TRBD1; abundance: .; CDR3aa: CASSWDRVGELFF; CDR3nt: TGTGCCAGCAGCTGGGACAGGGTCGGGGAGCTGTTTTTT
j_gene: TRBJ2-3; len: 15; v_gene: TRBV6-4; d_gene: TRBD2; abundance: .; CDR3aa: CASSESGTLTDTQYF; CDR3nt: TGTGCCAGCAGTGAAAGCGGGACCCTCACAGATACGCAGTATTTT
j_gene: TRBJ2-5; len: 14; v_gene: TRBV27; d_gene: TRBD1; abundance: .; CDR3aa: CASSTDRGLETQYF; CDR3nt: TGTGCCAGCAGTACCGACAGGGGGCTCGAGACCCAGTACTTC
j_gene: TRBJ1-5; len: 14; v_gene: TRBV2; d_gene: .; abundance: .; CDR3aa: CASTGAASNQPQHF; CDR3nt: TGTGCCAGCACGGGAGCAGCGAGCAATCAGCCCCAGCATTTT
j_gene: TRBJ1-2; len: 11; v_gene: TRBV29-1; d_gene: .; abundance: .; CDR3aa: CSVDPGSGYTF; CDR3nt: TGCAGCGTTGATCCAGGCTCTGGCTACACCTTC
j_gene: TRBJ2-3; len: 18; v_gene: TRBV7-9; d_gene: TRBD2; abundance: .; CDR3aa: CASSSRRGAGGSTDTQYF; CDR3nt: TGTGCCAGCAGCTCAAGACGCGGGGCGGGAGGCAGCACAGATACGCAGTATTTT
j_gene: TRBJ2-3; len: 17; v_gene: TRBV27; d_gene: .; abundance: .; CDR3aa: CASSPSDSSSYTDTQYF; CDR3nt: TGTGCCAGCAGTCCATCGGACTCCTCCTCTTACACAGATACGCAGTATTTT
j_gene: TRBJ1-1; len: 12; v_gene: TRBV2; d_gene: .; abundance: .; CDR3aa: CASSDFNEGRFF; CDR3nt: TGTGCCAGCAGTGATTTCAATGAGGGCCGCTTCTTT
j_gene: TRBJ1-4; len: 15; v_gene: TRBV5-1; d_gene: .; abundance: few; CDR3aa: CASSLAGTTNEKLFF; CDR3nt: TGCGCCAGCAGCTTGGCAGGAACTACTAATGAAAAACTGTTTTTT
j_gene: TRBJ1-6; len: 15; v_gene: TRBV11-2; d_gene: .; abundance: .; CDR3aa: CASSLVPGMNSPLHF; CDR3nt: TGTGCCAGCAGCTTAGTCCCAGGGATGAATTCACCCCTCCACTTT
j_gene: TRBJ2-1; len: 16; v_gene: TRBV6-2/TRBV6-3; d_gene: TRBD2; abundance: .; CDR3aa: CASSYSGLAGGGEQFF; CDR3nt: TGTGCCAGCAGTTATTCGGGACTAGCGGGAGGGGGTGAGCAGTTCTTC
j_gene: TRBJ2-1; len: 17; v_gene: TRBV5-1; d_gene: TRBD2; abundance: .; CDR3aa: CASSLVVSGGDYNEQFF; CDR3nt: TGCGCCAGCAGCTTGGTAGTCAGCGGGGGTGATTACAATGAGCAGTTCTTC
j_gene: TRBJ2-7; len: 16; v_gene: TRBV6-5; d_gene: .; abundance: .; CDR3aa: CASSYSTVRTVYEQYF; CDR3nt: TGTGCCAGCAGTTACTCGACAGTCAGGACGGTTTACGAGCAGTACTTC
j_gene: TRBJ2-7; len: 14; v_gene: TRBV19; d_gene: TRBD2; abundance: .; CDR3aa: CASSVLAGSSEQYF; CDR3nt: TGTGCCAGTAGCGTACTAGCGGGGTCATCCGAGCAGTACTTC
j_gene: TRBJ1-6; len: 13; v_gene: TRBV6-5; d_gene: .; abundance: .; CDR3aa: CASNEAYNSPLHF; CDR3nt: TGTGCCAGCAACGAGGCTTATAATTCACCCCTCCACTTT
j_gene: TRBJ1-1; len: 12; v_gene: TRBV19; d_gene: .; abundance: once; CDR3aa: CASGRGGLAAFF; CDR3nt: TGTGCCAGCGGCCGTGGAGGCCTGGCGGCTTTCTTT
j_gene: TRBJ2-5; len: 13; v_gene: TRBV20-1; d_gene: TRBD2; abundance: once; CDR3aa: CSASSGGAETQYF; CDR3nt: TGCAGTGCTAGTTCCGGGGGGGCGGAGACCCAGTACTTC
j_gene: TRBJ2-3; len: 11; v_gene: TRBV29-1; d_gene: .; abundance: .; CDR3aa: CSVTPGDTQYF; CDR3nt: TGCAGCGTTACTCCGGGAGATACGCAGTATTTT
j_gene: TRBJ1-3; len: 16; v_gene: TRBV9; d_gene: .; abundance: .; CDR3aa: CASSVQGPTSGNTIYF; CDR3nt: TGTGCCAGCAGCGTACAGGGGCCTACCTCTGGAAACACCATATATTTT
j_gene: TRBJ2-1; len: 18; v_gene: TRBV7-6; d_gene: .; abundance: .; CDR3aa: CASSSVGVRRDSYNEQFF; CDR3nt: TGTGCCAGCAGCTCGGTTGGGGTGAGGCGGGACTCCTACAATGAGCAGTTCTTC
j_gene: TRBJ2-7; len: 17; v_gene: TRBV6-2/TRBV6-3; d_gene: .; abundance: .; CDR3aa: CASSFRTSTTLGYEQYF; CDR3nt: TGTGCCAGCAGTTTCAGAACCTCGACTACACTGGGCTACGAGCAGTACTTC
j_gene: TRBJ2-3; len: 14; v_gene: TRBV7-8; d_gene: TRBD2; abundance: .; CDR3aa: CASNERERTDTQYF; CDR3nt: TGTGCCAGCAACGAGCGGGAGCGCACAGATACGCAGTATTTT
j_gene: TRBJ2-7; len: 14; v_gene: TRBV7-2; d_gene: .; abundance: .; CDR3aa: CASSPSLYGYEQYF; CDR3nt: TGTGCCAGCAGCCCGTCTCTCTACGGGTACGAGCAGTACTTC